What follows describes a single TCR beta chain. The record originates from a study of blood T cell repertoires in COVID-19. V shed 2 bases and J shed 3 bases, with 8 bases lying between them. CDR1 is SGHDT, CDR2 YYEEEE, per germline. CDR3 size: 13 residues. Under the authors' procedure: Amplifying reference gene primers gave estimates of nucleated cell counts. Clones were read by immunoSEQ multiplex PCR, and TCRdb kept only the in-frame ones, dropping some. For V, J and clone size, that table is used; D and trimming come from the DNA. The data hold about 360,000 clones, with around nine tenths observed a single time.

The TCR was taken from a woman aged 55 to 70 with COVID-19, enrolled during active disease. Sequencing was carried out using peripheral blood. The chain employs TRBV5-6 and TRBJ1-1; D might be TRBD1 (5 bases). CDR3 sequence: CASSFPTDTEAFF. The CDR3 region has the DNA TGTGCCAGCAGCTTCCCGACAGACACTGAAGCTTTCTTT.